One sample yielded the 30 T cell receptor beta chains listed below, sequenced in a study of radiotherapy plus CTLA-4 blockade in lung cancer (dated by TCRdb to the late 2010s). The method behind the library was the immunoSEQ multiplex PCR assay. The table comes from immuneACCESS by way of TCRdb, which keeps in-frame sequences with V and J called. Part of the clones is missing from these tables; in studies checked, under half for an unresolved V gene and the rest for unknown reasons. The sample contains about 43,000 clones, roughly 67% of them found a single time. Clones ranked in the top ten supply around a quarter of the sample. The specimen was peripheral blood, collected from a patient treated with radiotherapy plus ipilimumab. These receptors came from a human donor with non-small cell lung cancer who had a partial response to radiotherapy plus ipilimumab.

This clone has only a few counts. The J gene is TRBJ1-2, the V gene TRBV5-4; a weak D match, TRBD1 (6 bases). CDR3 length: 17 residues. The V end lost 0 bases, the J end lost 3 bases, and 18 bases lay between the germline ends. From germline, CDR1 is SGHNT and CDR2 YYREEE (reference sequence). This chain's CDR3 is CASSLAAGARADYGYTF. In DNA form, the CDR3 reads TGTGCCAGCAGCTTGGCCGCGGGGGCCAGGGCTGACTATGGCTACACCTTC.

The rearrangement links TRBV5-5 to TRBJ2-7; 7 bases fit TRBD2. Trimming at V came to 1 base and at J to 5 bases, leaving 12 bases not matched to a gene. The germline V gene has CDR1 SGHKS and CDR2 YYEKEE (reference sequence). CDR3 length: 16 residues. DNA for the CDR3: TGTGCCAGCAGCTTGAGGGGAAGCGGGATCGGCGACGAGCAGTACTTC. It encodes CASSLRGSGIGDEQYF. Looking up the rest from reference TRBV5-5 and TRBJ2-7 gives the full variable domain: DAGVTQSPTHLIKTRGQQVTLRCSPISGHKSVSWYQQVLGQGPQFIFQYYEKEERGRGNFPDRFSARQFPNYSSELNVNALLLGDSALYLCASSLRGSGIGDEQYFGPGTRLTVT.

The V call is TRBV7-2, the J call TRBJ2-7; D remains ambiguous. V lost 0 bases to trimming and J lost 5 bases, with 5 bases between them. Germline CDR1 SGHTA, CDR2 FQGNSA. There are 12 residues in the CDR3. The CDR3 region is CASSLARNEQYF. The CDR3, as DNA: TGTGCCAGCAGCTTAGCGCGGAACGAGCAGTACTTC.

CDR3 sequence reads: CASSGTGDSNTEAFF. The CDR3 DNA is TGTGCCAGCAGCGGGACAGGGGATTCGAACACTGAAGCTTTCTTT. The chain links TRBV13 to TRBJ1-1; 10 positions match TRBD1. The J segment lost 1 base and the V segment lost 5 bases, leaving 4 bases of the junction unmatched. Germline lookup yields CDR1 PRHDT and CDR2 FYEKMQ (reference sequence). The CDR3 totals 15 residues. Looking up the rest from reference TRBV13 and TRBJ1-1 gives the full variable domain: AAGVIQSPRHLIKEKRETATLKCYPIPRHDTVYWYQQGPGQDPQFLISFYEKMQSDKGSIPDRFSAQQFSDYHSELNMSSLELGDSALYFCASSGTGDSNTEAFFGQGTRLTVV.

V and J are TRBV27 and TRBJ2-1, with 9 positions matching TRBD2. V shed 3 bases and J 6 bases; nucleotides not matched to a gene: 3. The CDR3 totals 14 residues. Germline CDR1 MNHEY, CDR2 SMNVEV (reference sequence). The CDR3 nucleotides are TGTGCCAGCAGTTTGGCGGGAGGGCCCAATGAGCAGTTCTTC. It yields the protein CASSLAGGPNEQFF.

The V gene is TRBV7-9, the J gene TRBJ2-2; D is perhaps TRBD2 (6 bases). Germline CDR1 SEHNR, CDR2 FQNEAQ (reference sequence). This CDR3 comprises 14 residues. V gave up 5 bases and J gave up 2 bases, with 9 bases separating them. The CDR3 protein is CASSLGTNTGELFF. CDR3 DNA: TGTGCCAGCAGCCTAGGGACTAACACCGGGGAGCTGTTTTTT.

This clone was seen a few times. The chain couples TRBV6-5 to TRBJ1-4; D is undetermined. V lost 2 bases and J 8 bases, leaving 12 bases between the germline ends. This CDR3 has 14 residues. Germline values: CDR1 MNHEY, CDR2 SVGAGI. The CDR3 region is CASSYRHNQEKLFF. The CDR3 coding sequence is TGTGCCAGCAGTTACCGACATAACCAGGAAAAACTGTTTTTT.

This clone was observed a few times. The rearrangement links TRBV12-2 to TRBJ1-2. TRBV12-2 is marked as a pseudogene. This CDR3 spans 13 amino acids. The DNA for the CDR3 is TGTGCAAGCGATCCGCGCGTAAAATATGGCTACACCTTC. Protein: CASDPRVKYGYTF.

The chain combines TRBV18 with TRBJ2-1, with 8 bases identical to TRBD2. This CDR3 spans 14 amino acids. V trimming: 6 bases; J trimming: 6 bases; junction bases outside the gene matches: 7. Germline V gene lookup returns CDR1 KGHSH and CDR2 LQKENI. CDR3 residues: CASSGLAGSNEQFF. For the CDR3, the DNA is TGTGCCAGCTCCGGCCTAGCGGGTTCCAATGAGCAGTTCTTC.

The chain joins TRBV12-5 to TRBJ2-7, with TRBD1 as a possible D gene (6 bases). CDR1 LGHNT and CDR2 FRNRAP come from the germline V gene. CDR3 length equals 13 residues. The V end was cut by 5 bases, the J end by 6 bases, with 14 bases between. CDR3 bases: TGTGCTAGTGGTATCCGGGACACGGGCGAGCAGTACTTC. Its translation is CASGIRDTGEQYF.

The V call is TRBV2, the J call TRBJ2-4; 11 nucleotides align to TRBD2. Trimming removed 6 bases from V and 3 bases from J; junction bases left unmatched: 16. The CDR3 has 19 amino acids. Germline CDR1 and CDR2: SNHLY and FYNNEI. The CDR3 nucleotides read TGTGCCAGCAGGACTACTAGCGGGAGAGGCGTTGTTAGCAAAAACATTCAGTACTTC. Protein sequence: CASRTTSGRGVVSKNIQYF.

J is TRBJ2-7 and V is TRBV29-1, with D possibly matching TRBD2 (6 bases). V gave up 2 bases and J gave up 3 bases, with 8 bases separating them. This CDR3 is built from 12 residues. Germline CDR1 reads SQVTM; CDR2 reads ANQGSEA. CDR3 residues: CSVELASYEQYF. The CDR3 bases are TGCAGCGTTGAACTAGCGAGCTACGAGCAGTACTTC.

This clone was seen a single time. J is TRBJ1-5 and V is TRBV5-6; 9 bases map to TRBD1. CDR1 and CDR2 from the germline V gene are SGHDT and YYEEEE. The V segment lost 3 bases and the J segment 4 bases; nucleotides outside the gene matches: 8. The CDR3 loop spans 16 amino acids. CDR3 coding DNA: TGTGCCAGCAGCTCAGGGACAGGGAGGTTTAATCAGCCCCAGCATTTT. This encodes CASSSGTGRFNQPQHF.

This rearrangement joins TRBV5-1 to TRBJ2-5; 9 bases agree with TRBD1. The last part of the DNA fits TRBJ2-7 better; the J call may be wrong. Germline CDR1 reads SGHRS; CDR2 reads YFSETQ. The CDR3 consists of 14 residues. The CDR3 DNA reads as TGCGCCAGCAGCCCGGGACAGGGTGCCTACGAGCAGTACTTC. This codes for CASSPGQGAYEQYF.

The V call is TRBV18, the J call TRBJ2-7; 7 bases are a match to TRBD1. Germline CDR1 is KGHSH and CDR2 is LQKENI. This CDR3 is built from 14 residues. J lost 0 bases, V lost 6 bases, and 5 bases had no gene match. CDR3 sequence: CASSLGQDSYEQYF. The CDR3 DNA reads TGTGCCAGCTCCCTTGGACAGGACTCCTACGAGCAGTACTTC.

The V call is TRBV9, the J call TRBJ2-7; D might be TRBD2 (7 bases). CDR3 size: 15 residues. With 0 bases removed from V and 2 bases from J, the gap between germline ends came to 12 bases. In germline, CDR1 is SGDLS, CDR2 YYNGEE. This CDR3 is CASSVEGGITYEQYF. The CDR3 DNA reads TGTGCCAGCAGCGTAGAGGGGGGGATCACCTACGAGCAGTACTTC.

This clone was recorded a few times. The CDR3 DNA sequence: TGTGCCAGCAGCTTAAACCAGGGCCTAGACTATGGCTACACCTTC. It yields the protein CASSLNQGLDYGYTF. V usage is TRBV7-2 and J usage is TRBJ1-2, with D perhaps matching TRBD1 (5 bases). The CDR3 has 15 amino acids. The germline V gene encodes CDR1 SGHTA and CDR2 FQGNSA. V gave up 2 bases and J gave up 3 bases, with 13 bases separating them.

The chain is built from TRBV11-2 and TRBJ1-2, with TRBD1 matching 12 bases. The length of the CDR3 is 17 residues. Germline V CDR1 and CDR2: SGHAT, FQNNGV. After removal of 5 bases from V and 6 bases from J, the junction contained 13 bases not matched to a gene. CDR3 bases: TGTGCCAGCAGCCGAAACCGGGACAGGGGGCGGGCGGATGGCTACACCTTC. It codes for CASSRNRDRGRADGYTF.

V usage is TRBV5-1 and J usage is TRBJ1-3, with a weak D call TRBD1 (6 bases). The CDR3 extends over 15 amino acids. Germline V lookup: CDR1 SGHRS, CDR2 YFSETQ. Deletions cut 6 bases from V and 1 base from J, with 14 bases between. CDR3: CASNRDGQSGNTIYF. The CDR3 DNA reads as TGCGCCAGCAATAGGGACGGACAGTCTGGAAACACCATATATTTT.

The sample holds a few counts of this clone. The junction departs from germline at one end; a sequencing error may be responsible. This sequence joins TRBV27 and TRBJ2-5; no clear D. The germline V gene encodes CDR1 MNHEY and CDR2 SMNVEV (reference sequence). The CDR3 totals 15 residues. CDR3 loop: CATSDLLGDQETQYF. CDR3 DNA: TGTGCCACCAGTGATTTGCTTGGAGACCAAGAGACCCAGTACTTC.

V is TRBV6-6 and J is TRBJ2-1, with a weak D call TRBD2 (6 bases). Trimming took 6 bases from V and 8 from J, leaving 23 bases between them. Looked up from germline, CDR1 is MNHNY and CDR2 is SVGAGI (reference sequence). This CDR3 region has 16 residues. In nucleotides, the CDR3 is TGTGCCAGCAGCCACCCCGTGGGTCCGGGAGCCGATGAGCAGTTCTTC. Translating it yields CASSHPVGPGADEQFF.

CDR3 protein: CASSVGLDYGYTF. The CDR3 DNA reads as TGTGCCAGCAGCGTGGGACTCGACTATGGCTACACCTTC. The chain has TRBV5-6 and TRBJ1-2, with D perhaps TRBD1 (5 bases). The V and J ends lost 4 bases and 3 bases respectively, with 10 bases between them. The CDR3 runs 13 residues. Germline lookup yields CDR1 SGHDT and CDR2 YYEEEE.

The chain uses TRBV11-2 and TRBJ1-5; TRBD1 matches at 9 bases. Germline trimming cut 5 bases from V and 4 bases from J; bases unmatched to any gene: 3. This CDR3 region has 14 residues. Germline V gives CDR1 SGHAT, CDR2 FQNNGV. As DNA, the CDR3 is TGTGCCAGCAGCCCCGGGACAGGGAATCAGCCCCAGCATTTT. Its translation: CASSPGTGNQPQHF. Full variable domain (outside the CDR3, taken from reference TRBV11-2 and TRBJ1-5): EAGVAQSPRYKIIEKRQSVAFWCNPISGHATLYWYQQILGQGPKLLIQFQNNGVVDDSQLPKDRFSAERLKGVDSTLKIQPAKLEDSAVYLCASSPGTGNQPQHFGDGTRLSIL.

In its sample, this clone was seen a few times. The V call is TRBV27, the J call TRBJ2-1, with a tentative D call TRBD2 (6 bases). Trimming took off 4 bases at V and 5 bases at J, with 12 bases between the two ends. Germline CDR1 MNHEY, CDR2 SMNVEV (reference sequence). The length of the CDR3 is 14 residues. In DNA, the CDR3 is TGTGCCAGCAGTTACTCGGGGGTTAACAATGAGCAGTTCTTC. Amino acids: CASSYSGVNNEQFF.

The rearrangement links TRBV5-5 to TRBJ2-5; D unclear. Germline CDR1 reads SGHKS; CDR2 reads YYEKEE (reference sequence). The CDR3 loop spans 12 amino acids. V was cut by 2 bases and J by 2 bases, with 4 bases left in between. This CDR3 is CASSFPQETQYF. Written as DNA, the CDR3 is TGTGCCAGCAGCTTTCCGCAAGAGACCCAGTACTTC.

The rearrangement uses TRBV7-2 and TRBJ2-7; 7 bases match TRBD2. CDR3 size: 15 residues. After removal of 0 bases from V and 5 bases from J, the junction contained 7 bases not matched to a gene. Germline V gives CDR1 SGHTA, CDR2 FQGNSA. The CDR3 spells CASSLAAGTTHEQYF. CDR3 sequence (DNA): TGTGCCAGCAGCTTAGCGGCCGGGACTACGCACGAGCAGTACTTC.

This chain joins TRBV5-1 and TRBJ2-2; a possible D gene is TRBD1 (6 bases). Germline-derived CDR1 and CDR2 are SGHRS and YFSETQ. This CDR3 has 16 amino acids. The V gene lost 0 bases and the J gene lost 7 bases, with 16 bases spanning the gap. The DNA for the CDR3 is TGCGCCAGCAGCTTGGGATTGGCAGGGGTTGGCGGGGAGCTGTTTTTT. Residues: CASSLGLAGVGGELFF.

The J gene is TRBJ1-6, the V gene TRBV15; D perhaps matches TRBD1 (5 bases). The CDR3 has 15 residues. V dropped 0 bases and J dropped 9 bases, with 12 bases sitting between them. CDR1 is LNHNV and CDR2 is YYDKDF in the germline V gene (reference sequence). CDR3 in amino acids: CATSRDRTGSSPLHF. The CDR3, as DNA: TGTGCCACCAGCAGAGATCGAACAGGAAGTTCACCCCTCCACTTT. Full variable domain (rest looked up from reference TRBV15 and TRBJ1-6): DAMVIQNPRYQVTQFGKPVTLSCSQTLNHNVMYWYQQKSSQAPKLLFHYYDKDFNNEADTPDNFQSRRPNTSFCFLDIRSPGLGDTAMYLCATSRDRTGSSPLHFGNGTRLTVT.

This clone was counted between two and nine times. J is TRBJ2-3 and V is TRBV9; 16 bases match TRBD2. V gave up 3 bases and J gave up 4 bases; unmatched junction bases: 11. CDR1 is SGDLS, CDR2 YYNGEE, per germline. This CDR3 spans 19 amino acids. The CDR3 sequence: CASSGTPGLAGGPADTQYF. The CDR3 nucleotides are TGTGCCAGCAGCGGAACGCCGGGACTAGCGGGAGGGCCAGCAGATACGCAGTATTTT.

The V gene is TRBV11-2, the J gene TRBJ2-3; 7 bases match TRBD2. The CDR3 covers 16 residues. Germline V gives CDR1 SGHAT, CDR2 FQNNGV. The J segment lost 6 bases and the V segment lost 0 bases, leaving 9 bases of the junction unmatched. Here the CDR3 DNA reads TGTGCCAGCAGCTTAGAATCGGGAGGTTCGATGGATACGCAGTATTTT. This translates into CASSLESGGSMDTQYF.